This is a list of T cell receptor beta chains from one sample in a study of blood T cell repertoires in COVID-19. Profiling relied on immunoSEQ multiplex PCR, and the TCRdb table lists in-frame clones only, not all of them. This sample has approximately 250,000 clones, with roughly 85% found just once. Sequenced sample: peripheral blood. These receptors were collected from a man aged 45-65 years with COVID-19, enrolled during active disease. CDR3s include the opening cysteine and the closing phenylalanine or tryptophan. Each record gives: CDR3 length, D gene, clone size, J gene, V gene, CDR3 DNA, CDR3 protein. D genes are given only for firm matches. Clone size is not always given. Where it is, it says once, few, many or a class for expanded clones.

CDR3 length: 16; D gene: -; clone size: -; J gene: TRBJ2-6; V gene: TRBV7-9; CDR3 DNA: TGTGCCAGCAGCCGCGGAACGGGGAGCGGGGCCAACGTCCTGACTTTC; CDR3 protein: CASSRGTGSGANVLTF
CDR3 length: 18; D gene: TRBD2; clone size: -; J gene: TRBJ2-3; V gene: TRBV5-5; CDR3 DNA: TGTGCCAGCAGCTCCGGGACTAGCGGGGGACCACACACAGATACGCAGTATTTT; CDR3 protein: CASSSGTSGGPHTDTQYF
CDR3 length: 12; D gene: -; clone size: -; J gene: TRBJ1-4; V gene: TRBV6-5; CDR3 DNA: TGTGCCAGCAGATCAGGGTTGGCAAAACTGTTTTTT; CDR3 protein: CASRSGLAKLFF
CDR3 length: 15; D gene: TRBD2; clone size: -; J gene: TRBJ2-3; V gene: TRBV19; CDR3 DNA: TGTGCCAGTAGCCCCGCCGGGACTAGCGGGGATGCGCAGTATTTT; CDR3 protein: CASSPAGTSGDAQYF
CDR3 length: 13; D gene: -; clone size: -; J gene: TRBJ1-2; V gene: TRBV28; CDR3 DNA: TGTGCCGCGGACCCGGAAGGGGGCTATGGCTACACCTTC; CDR3 protein: CAADPEGGYGYTF
CDR3 length: 13; D gene: -; clone size: -; J gene: TRBJ1-2; V gene: TRBV5-1; CDR3 DNA: TGCGCCAGCAGCTCCCAGGGTAACTATGGCTACACCTTC; CDR3 protein: CASSSQGNYGYTF
CDR3 length: 14; D gene: TRBD2; clone size: once; J gene: TRBJ2-1; V gene: TRBV28; CDR3 DNA: TGTGCCAGCACTTGGGCTAGCGGGAGGAATGAGCAGTTCTTC; CDR3 protein: CASTWASGRNEQFF
CDR3 length: 17; D gene: TRBD1; clone size: -; J gene: TRBJ2-6; V gene: TRBV18; CDR3 DNA: TGTGCCAGCTCACCACCGCCCAGGGGGCCTGGGGCCAACGTCCTGACTTTC; CDR3 protein: CASSPPPRGPGANVLTF
CDR3 length: 16; D gene: TRBD2; clone size: -; J gene: TRBJ2-1; V gene: TRBV28; CDR3 DNA: TGTGCCAGCAGTCTCGGGGGGGCCTTACCCCTCAAGGAGCAGTTCTTC; CDR3 protein: CASSLGGALPLKEQFF
CDR3 length: 15; D gene: -; clone size: -; J gene: TRBJ1-6; V gene: TRBV30; CDR3 DNA: TGTGCCTGGAGGGAAGGCGGGTCCTATAATTCACCCCTCCACTTT; CDR3 protein: CAWREGGSYNSPLHF
CDR3 length: 16; D gene: TRBD2; clone size: -; J gene: TRBJ2-7; V gene: TRBV9; CDR3 DNA: TGTGCCAGCAGCGTAGACGAGCGGGGGAGCTCCTACGAGCAGTACTTC; CDR3 protein: CASSVDERGSSYEQYF
CDR3 length: 13; D gene: -; clone size: few; J gene: TRBJ2-5; V gene: TRBV5-1; CDR3 DNA: TGCGCCAGCAGCCTCTTAAATAAAGAGACCCAGTACTTC; CDR3 protein: CASSLLNKETQYF
CDR3 length: 14; D gene: TRBD1; clone size: -; J gene: TRBJ1-2; V gene: TRBV9; CDR3 DNA: TGTGCCAGCAGCCCACGAGGACAGGGTCCCGGCTACACCTTC; CDR3 protein: CASSPRGQGPGYTF
CDR3 length: 17; D gene: TRBD1; clone size: -; J gene: TRBJ2-7; V gene: TRBV5-4; CDR3 DNA: TGTGCCAGCAGCTACCAGACCGGGACAGCGAGCTCCTACGAGCAGTACTTC; CDR3 protein: CASSYQTGTASSYEQYF
CDR3 length: 13; D gene: -; clone size: -; J gene: TRBJ2-7; V gene: TRBV6-5; CDR3 DNA: TGTGCCAGCGCCACCACAGGGTTAAGCGAGCAGTACTTC; CDR3 protein: CASATTGLSEQYF
CDR3 length: 13; D gene: -; clone size: -; J gene: TRBJ2-7; V gene: TRBV5-1; CDR3 DNA: TGCGCCAGCAGCCATCAGGGTCCCAACGAGCAGTACTTC; CDR3 protein: CASSHQGPNEQYF
CDR3 length: 17; D gene: -; clone size: -; J gene: TRBJ1-2; V gene: TRBV10-1; CDR3 DNA: TGCGCCAGCAGTGAGTCTTCCCGGGTCGACAGGTCTTATGGCTACACCTTC; CDR3 protein: CASSESSRVDRSYGYTF
CDR3 length: 13; D gene: -; clone size: -; J gene: TRBJ1-5; V gene: TRBV7-2; CDR3 DNA: TGTGCCAGCAGCCGGGGAGGCAATCAGCCCCAGCATTTT; CDR3 protein: CASSRGGNQPQHF
CDR3 length: 11; D gene: -; clone size: -; J gene: TRBJ2-7; V gene: TRBV20-1; CDR3 DNA: TGCAGTGCTACAGTTCCCTACGAGCAGTACTTC; CDR3 protein: CSATVPYEQYF
CDR3 length: 14; D gene: TRBD1; clone size: -; J gene: TRBJ1-5; V gene: TRBV28; CDR3 DNA: TGTGCCAGCAGTTGGGACAGGGATGGTCAGCCCCAGCATTTT; CDR3 protein: CASSWDRDGQPQHF
CDR3 length: 16; D gene: TRBD1; clone size: -; J gene: TRBJ2-3; V gene: TRBV7-9; CDR3 DNA: TGTGCCAGCCGTGGCAGGGGACAGGGGGCCGGAGATACGCAGTATTTT; CDR3 protein: CASRGRGQGAGDTQYF
CDR3 length: 11; D gene: -; clone size: -; J gene: TRBJ2-1; V gene: TRBV10-3; CDR3 DNA: TGTGCCATCAGTGAGAAAGCCGAGCAGTTCTTC; CDR3 protein: CAISEKAEQFF
CDR3 length: 16; D gene: -; clone size: -; J gene: TRBJ1-2; V gene: TRBV15; CDR3 DNA: TGTGCCACCAGCAGAGGTCAAACGAGGGTTGGGGTTGGCTACACCTTC; CDR3 protein: CATSRGQTRVGVGYTF
CDR3 length: 14; D gene: -; clone size: -; J gene: TRBJ1-6; V gene: TRBV7-9; CDR3 DNA: TGTGCCAGCAGCCAAAATTCAGGGGTCTCACCCCTCCACTTT; CDR3 protein: CASSQNSGVSPLHF
CDR3 length: 16; D gene: -; clone size: once; J gene: TRBJ2-3; V gene: TRBV4-1; CDR3 DNA: TGCGCCAGCAGCCAAGACGGGACTTTACACACAGATACGCAGTATTTT; CDR3 protein: CASSQDGTLHTDTQYF
CDR3 length: 15; D gene: TRBD1; clone size: -; J gene: TRBJ2-1; V gene: TRBV9; CDR3 DNA: TGTGCCAGCAGCGGCCGAGGGGGCCCTATCGGCGAGCAGTTCTTC; CDR3 protein: CASSGRGGPIGEQFF
CDR3 length: 15; D gene: TRBD1; clone size: -; J gene: TRBJ2-2; V gene: TRBV19; CDR3 DNA: TGTGCCAGTAGTATGCCAGGGGGCCGGGCCGGGGAGCTGTTTTTT; CDR3 protein: CASSMPGGRAGELFF
CDR3 length: 13; D gene: TRBD2; clone size: -; J gene: TRBJ2-1; V gene: TRBV18; CDR3 DNA: TGTGCCAGCTCACTAGCGGGGTACAATGAGCAGTTCTTC; CDR3 protein: CASSLAGYNEQFF
CDR3 length: 18; D gene: TRBD2; clone size: -; J gene: TRBJ2-1; V gene: TRBV7-2; CDR3 DNA: TGTGCCAGCAGCTTAGCGGCTAGCGGGGGGGGCTCCTACAATGAGCAGTTCTTC; CDR3 protein: CASSLAASGGGSYNEQFF